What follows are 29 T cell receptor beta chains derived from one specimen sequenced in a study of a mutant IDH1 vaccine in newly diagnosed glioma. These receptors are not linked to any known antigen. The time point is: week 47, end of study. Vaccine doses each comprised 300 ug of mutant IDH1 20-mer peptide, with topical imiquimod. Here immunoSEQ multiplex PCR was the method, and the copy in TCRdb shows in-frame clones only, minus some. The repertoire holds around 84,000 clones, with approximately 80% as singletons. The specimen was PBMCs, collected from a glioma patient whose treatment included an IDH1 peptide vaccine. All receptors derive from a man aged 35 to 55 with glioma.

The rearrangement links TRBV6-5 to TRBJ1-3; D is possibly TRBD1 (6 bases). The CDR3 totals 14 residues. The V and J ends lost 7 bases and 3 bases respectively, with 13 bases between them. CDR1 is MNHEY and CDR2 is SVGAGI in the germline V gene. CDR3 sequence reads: CASTTGLRGNTIYF. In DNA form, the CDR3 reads TGTGCCAGCACTACAGGGCTACGTGGAAACACCATATATTTT.

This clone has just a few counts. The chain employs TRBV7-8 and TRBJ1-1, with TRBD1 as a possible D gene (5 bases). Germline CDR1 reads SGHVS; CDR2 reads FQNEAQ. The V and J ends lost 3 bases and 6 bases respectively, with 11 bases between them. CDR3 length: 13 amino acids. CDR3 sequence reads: CASSLDRDAEAFF. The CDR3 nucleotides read TGTGCCAGCAGCTTGGATAGGGACGCTGAAGCTTTCTTT.

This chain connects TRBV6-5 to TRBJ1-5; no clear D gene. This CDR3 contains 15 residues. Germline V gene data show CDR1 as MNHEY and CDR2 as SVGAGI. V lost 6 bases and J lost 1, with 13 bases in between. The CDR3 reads CASRVGLGSNQPQHF. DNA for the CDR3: TGTGCCAGCAGGGTCGGGTTGGGGAGCAATCAGCCCCAGCATTTT.

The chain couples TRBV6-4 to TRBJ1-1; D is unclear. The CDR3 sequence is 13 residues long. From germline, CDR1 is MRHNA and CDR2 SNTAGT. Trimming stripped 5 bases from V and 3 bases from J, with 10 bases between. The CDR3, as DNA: TGTGCCAGCAGTAGAAGGTGGGACACTGAAGCTTTCTTT. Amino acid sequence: CASSRRWDTEAFF.

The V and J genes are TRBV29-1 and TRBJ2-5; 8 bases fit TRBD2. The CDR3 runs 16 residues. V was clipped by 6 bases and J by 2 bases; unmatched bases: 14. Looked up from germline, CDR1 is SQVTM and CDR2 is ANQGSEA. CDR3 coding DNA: TGCAGCGTCGCCCTCCTGTTGCGGGGGGAACAAGAGACCCAGTACTTC. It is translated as CSVALLLRGEQETQYF.

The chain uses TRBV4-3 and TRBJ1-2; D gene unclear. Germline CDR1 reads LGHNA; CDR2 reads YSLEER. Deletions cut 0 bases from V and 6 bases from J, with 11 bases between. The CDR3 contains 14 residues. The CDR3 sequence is CASSQDRRVNGYTF. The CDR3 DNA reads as TGCGCCAGCAGCCAAGACAGGAGGGTCAATGGCTACACCTTC.

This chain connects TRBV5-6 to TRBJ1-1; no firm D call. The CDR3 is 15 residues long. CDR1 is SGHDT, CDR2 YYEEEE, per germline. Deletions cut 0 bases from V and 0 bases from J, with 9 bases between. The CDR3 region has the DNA TGTGCCAGCAGCTTGGTGGTCGGACTGAACACTGAAGCTTTCTTT. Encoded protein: CASSLVVGLNTEAFF.

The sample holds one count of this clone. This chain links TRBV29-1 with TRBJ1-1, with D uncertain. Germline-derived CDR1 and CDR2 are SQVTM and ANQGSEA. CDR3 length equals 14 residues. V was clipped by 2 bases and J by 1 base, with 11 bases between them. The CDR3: CSVEPPGKNTEAFF. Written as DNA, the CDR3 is TGCAGCGTTGAACCCCCGGGGAAGAACACTGAAGCTTTCTTT.

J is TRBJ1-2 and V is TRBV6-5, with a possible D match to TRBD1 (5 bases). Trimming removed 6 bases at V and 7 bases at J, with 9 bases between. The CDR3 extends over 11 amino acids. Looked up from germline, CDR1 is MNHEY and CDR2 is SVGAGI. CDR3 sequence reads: CASSPQGGYTF. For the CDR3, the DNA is TGTGCCAGCAGCCCCCAGGGTGGCTACACCTTC.

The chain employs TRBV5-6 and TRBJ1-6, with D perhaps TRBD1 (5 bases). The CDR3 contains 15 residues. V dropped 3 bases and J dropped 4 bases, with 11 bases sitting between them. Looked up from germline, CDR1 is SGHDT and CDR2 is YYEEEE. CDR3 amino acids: CASSWGENYNSPLHF. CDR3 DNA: TGTGCCAGCAGCTGGGGGGAGAATTATAATTCACCCCTCCACTTT.

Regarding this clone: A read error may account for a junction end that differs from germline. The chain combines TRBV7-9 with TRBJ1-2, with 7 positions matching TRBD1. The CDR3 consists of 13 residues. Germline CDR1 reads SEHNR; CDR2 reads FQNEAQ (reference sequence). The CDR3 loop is CASSLESPGGKAF. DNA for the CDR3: TGTGCCAGCAGCTTAGAATCTCCAGGGGGTAAGGCCTTC. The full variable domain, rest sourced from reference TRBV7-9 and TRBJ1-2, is DTGVSQNPRHKITKRGQNVTFRCDPISEHNRLYWYRQTLGQGPEFLTYFQNEAQLEKSRLLSDRFSAERPKGSFSTLEIQRTEQGDSAMYLCASSLESPGGKAFGSGTRLTVV.

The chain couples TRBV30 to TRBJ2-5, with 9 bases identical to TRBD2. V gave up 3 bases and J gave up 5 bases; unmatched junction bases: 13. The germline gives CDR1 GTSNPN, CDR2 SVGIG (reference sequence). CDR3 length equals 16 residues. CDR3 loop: CAWRTGLAGSRETQYF. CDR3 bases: TGTGCCTGGAGAACCGGGCTAGCGGGATCCCGGGAGACCCAGTACTTC.

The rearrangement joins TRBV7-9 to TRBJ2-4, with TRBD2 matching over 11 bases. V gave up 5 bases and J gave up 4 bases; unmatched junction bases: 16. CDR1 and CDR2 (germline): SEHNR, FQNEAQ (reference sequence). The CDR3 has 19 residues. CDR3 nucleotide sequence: TGTGCCAGCAGCCTCTTAGGGGTAGCGGGAGGGCCAGGTAAAAACATTCAGTACTTC. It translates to CASSLLGVAGGPGKNIQYF.

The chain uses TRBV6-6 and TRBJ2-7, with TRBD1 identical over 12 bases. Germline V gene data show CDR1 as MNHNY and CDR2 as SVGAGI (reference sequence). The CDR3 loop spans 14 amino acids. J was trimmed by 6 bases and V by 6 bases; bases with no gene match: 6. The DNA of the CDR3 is TGTGCCAGCAGACCGCCGGGACAGGGGGCCGAGCAGTACTTC. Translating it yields CASRPPGQGAEQYF.

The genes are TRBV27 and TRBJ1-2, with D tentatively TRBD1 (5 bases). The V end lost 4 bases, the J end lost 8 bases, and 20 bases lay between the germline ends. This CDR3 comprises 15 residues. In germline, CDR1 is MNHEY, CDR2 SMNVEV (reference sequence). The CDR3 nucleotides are TGTGCCAGCAGTTCATGGGACGGACCCAGTGGGGGCTACACCTTC. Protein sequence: CASSSWDGPSGGYTF.

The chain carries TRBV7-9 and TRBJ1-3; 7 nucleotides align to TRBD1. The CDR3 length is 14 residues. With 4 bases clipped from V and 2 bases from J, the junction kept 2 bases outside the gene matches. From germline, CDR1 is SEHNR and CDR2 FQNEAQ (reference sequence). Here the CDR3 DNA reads TGTGCCAGCAGCTCCACAGGGGCTGGAAACACCATATATTTT. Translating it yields CASSSTGAGNTIYF.

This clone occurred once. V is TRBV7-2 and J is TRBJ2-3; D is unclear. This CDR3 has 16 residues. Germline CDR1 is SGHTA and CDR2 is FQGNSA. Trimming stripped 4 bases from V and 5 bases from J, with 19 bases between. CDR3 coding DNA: TGTGCCAGCAGCTCTCCCTGGTCCTACCGAAAAGATACGCAGTATTTT. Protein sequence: CASSSPWSYRKDTQYF.

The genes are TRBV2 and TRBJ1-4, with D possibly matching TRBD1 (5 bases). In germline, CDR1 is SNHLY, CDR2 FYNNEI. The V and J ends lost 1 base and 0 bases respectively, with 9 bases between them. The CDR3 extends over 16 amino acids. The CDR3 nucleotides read TGTGCCAGCAGTGAAGGGGGGATCTCAACTAATGAAAAACTGTTTTTT. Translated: CASSEGGISTNEKLFF.

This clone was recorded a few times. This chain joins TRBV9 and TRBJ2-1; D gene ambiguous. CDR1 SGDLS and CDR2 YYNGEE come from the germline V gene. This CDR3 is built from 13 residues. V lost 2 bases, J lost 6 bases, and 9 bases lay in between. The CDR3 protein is CASSVGLINEQFF. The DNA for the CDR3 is TGTGCCAGCAGCGTCGGGCTGATCAATGAGCAGTTCTTC.

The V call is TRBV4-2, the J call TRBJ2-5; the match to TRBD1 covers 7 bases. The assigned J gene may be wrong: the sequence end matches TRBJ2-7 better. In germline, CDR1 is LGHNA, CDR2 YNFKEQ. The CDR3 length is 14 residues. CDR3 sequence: CASSPMGTDYEQYF. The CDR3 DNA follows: TGTGCCAGCAGCCCAATGGGGACAGACTACGAGCAGTACTTC.

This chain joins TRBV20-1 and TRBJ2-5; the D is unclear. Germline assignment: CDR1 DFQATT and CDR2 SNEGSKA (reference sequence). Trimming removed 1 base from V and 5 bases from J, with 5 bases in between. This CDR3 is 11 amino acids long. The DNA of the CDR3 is TGCAGTGCTAGAGTTTCCGAGACCCAGTACTTC. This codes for CSARVSETQYF.

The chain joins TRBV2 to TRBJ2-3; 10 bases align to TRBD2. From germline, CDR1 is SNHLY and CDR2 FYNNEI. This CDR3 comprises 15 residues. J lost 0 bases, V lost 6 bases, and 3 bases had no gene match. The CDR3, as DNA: TGTGCCAGCAGAAGGACTAGCGGAAGCACAGATACGCAGTATTTT. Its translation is CASRRTSGSTDTQYF.

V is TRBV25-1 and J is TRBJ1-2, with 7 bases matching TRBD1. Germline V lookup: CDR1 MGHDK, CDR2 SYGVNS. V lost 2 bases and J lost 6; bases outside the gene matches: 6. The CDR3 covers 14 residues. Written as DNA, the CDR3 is TGTGCCAGCAGTGAACCCGACAGGGCCGATGGCTACACCTTC. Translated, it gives CASSEPDRADGYTF.

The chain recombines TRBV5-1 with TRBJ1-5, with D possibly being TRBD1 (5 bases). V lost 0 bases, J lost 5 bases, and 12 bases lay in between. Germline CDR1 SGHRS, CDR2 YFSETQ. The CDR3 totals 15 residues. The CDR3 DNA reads TGCGCCAGCAGCTTGGCGGGGGGAGGGCATCAGCCCCAGCATTTT. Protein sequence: CASSLAGGGHQPQHF.

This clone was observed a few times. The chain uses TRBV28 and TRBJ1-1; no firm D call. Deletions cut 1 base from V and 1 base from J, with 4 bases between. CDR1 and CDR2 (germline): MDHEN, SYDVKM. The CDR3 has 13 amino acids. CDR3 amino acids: CASSLLGNTEAFF. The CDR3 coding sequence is TGTGCCAGCAGTTTATTAGGGAACACTGAAGCTTTCTTT.

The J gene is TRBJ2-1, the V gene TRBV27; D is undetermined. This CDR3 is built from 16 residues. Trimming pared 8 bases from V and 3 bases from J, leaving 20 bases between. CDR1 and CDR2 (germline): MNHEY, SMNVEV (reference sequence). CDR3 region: CASSPRVGPNYNEQFF. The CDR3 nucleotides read TGTGCCAGCTCCCCTCGGGTTGGGCCCAACTACAATGAGCAGTTCTTC.

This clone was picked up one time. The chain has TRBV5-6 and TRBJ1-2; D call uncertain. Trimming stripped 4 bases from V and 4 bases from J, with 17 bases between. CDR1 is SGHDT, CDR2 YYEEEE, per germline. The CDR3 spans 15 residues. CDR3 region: CASSKDWRASYGYTF. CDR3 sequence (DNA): TGTGCCAGCAGCAAGGACTGGAGAGCCTCCTATGGCTACACCTTC.

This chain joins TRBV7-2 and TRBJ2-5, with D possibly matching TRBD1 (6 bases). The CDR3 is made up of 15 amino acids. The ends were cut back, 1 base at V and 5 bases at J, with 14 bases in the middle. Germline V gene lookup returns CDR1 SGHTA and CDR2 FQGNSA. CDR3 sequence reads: CASSLEKTGLETQYF. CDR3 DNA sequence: TGTGCCAGCAGCTTAGAAAAGACAGGTTTGGAGACCCAGTACTTC.

The DNA for the CDR3 is TGTGCCAGCAGGGGGACAGTGAACACTGAAGCTTTCTTT. Protein product: CASRGTVNTEAFF. The chain is built from TRBV5-6 and TRBJ1-1; 7 bases match TRBD1. This CDR3 has 13 residues. The trim removed 5 bases at V and 0 bases at J, leaving 1 base unmatched. In germline, CDR1 is SGHDT, CDR2 YYEEEE.